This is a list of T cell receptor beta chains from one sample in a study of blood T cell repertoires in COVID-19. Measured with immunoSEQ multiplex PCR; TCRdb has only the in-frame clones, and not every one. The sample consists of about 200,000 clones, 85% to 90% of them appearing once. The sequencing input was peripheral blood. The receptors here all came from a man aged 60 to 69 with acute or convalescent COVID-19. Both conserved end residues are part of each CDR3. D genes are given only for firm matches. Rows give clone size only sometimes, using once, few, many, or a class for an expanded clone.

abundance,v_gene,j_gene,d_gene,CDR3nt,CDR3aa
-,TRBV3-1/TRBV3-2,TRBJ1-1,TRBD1,TGTGCCAGCAGCCAGCCGGGGTCTCGGAGGGGGCAAGGGACTGAAGCTTTCTTT,CASSQPGSRRGQGTEAFF
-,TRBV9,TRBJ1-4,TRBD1,TGTGCCAGCAGCGCCGGTGGGACAGGGGCCAAAAAACTGTTTTTT,CASSAGGTGAKKLFF
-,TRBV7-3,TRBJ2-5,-,TGTGCCAGCAGCCGCACCAGGGGAGAGACCCAGTACTTC,CASSRTRGETQYF
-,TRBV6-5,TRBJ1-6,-,TGTGCCAGCAGCCCCCAGTTCTATAATTCACCCCTCCACTTT,CASSPQFYNSPLHF
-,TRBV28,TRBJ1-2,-,TGTGCCAGCAGTTCGGGGACTAACTATGGCTACACCTTC,CASSSGTNYGYTF
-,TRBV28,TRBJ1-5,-,TGTGCCAGCAGTTTAGGGGGGACGAGCCAACAGCCCCAGCATTTT,CASSLGGTSQQPQHF
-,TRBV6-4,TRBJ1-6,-,TGTGCCAGCAGTGACTCGACCGGGGTGGGTTCACCCCTCCACTTT,CASSDSTGVGSPLHF
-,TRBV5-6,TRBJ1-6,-,TGTGCCAGCAGCTTCAGGTATTCACCCCTCCACTTT,CASSFRYSPLHF
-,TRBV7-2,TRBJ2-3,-,TGTGCCAGCAGCTCACGGAGGGATACGCAGTATTTT,CASSSRRDTQYF
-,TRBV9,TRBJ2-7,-,TGTGCCAGCAGCGTAGCTCAGGGTAAACCCCCCTACGAGCAGTACTTC,CASSVAQGKPPYEQYF
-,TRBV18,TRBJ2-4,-,TGTGCCAGCTCAGCCACCGGGGCCAAAAACATTCAGTACTTC,CASSATGAKNIQYF
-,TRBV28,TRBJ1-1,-,TGTGCCACCTATCAAAGGGGCAGGGGCGAGGCTTTCTTT,CATYQRGRGEAFF
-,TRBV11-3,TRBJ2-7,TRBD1,TGTGCCAGCACCCCTGGACAGGGGGCCCGAAGGCAGCAGTACTTC,CASTPGQGARRQQYF
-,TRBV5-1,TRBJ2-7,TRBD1,TGCGCCAGCAGCTTAACAGGGGGCTCCTCCTCCTACGAGCAGTACTTC,CASSLTGGSSSYEQYF
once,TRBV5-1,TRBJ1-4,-,TGCGCCAGCAGCCCTACAGAATTAAATGAAAAACTGTTTTTT,CASSPTELNEKLFF
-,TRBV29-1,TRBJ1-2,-,TGCAGCGTTGGCCAGGGGCCCTATGGCTACACCTTC,CSVGQGPYGYTF
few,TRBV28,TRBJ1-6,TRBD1,TGTGCCAGCAGTTTAGGCCGGGAGGCAGGGGGCTATTCACCCCTCCACTTT,CASSLGREAGGYSPLHF
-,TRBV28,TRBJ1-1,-,TGTGCCAGCAGGAATAACATGAACACTGAAGCTTTCTTT,CASRNNMNTEAFF
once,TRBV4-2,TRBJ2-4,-,TGTGCCAGCAGCCAAGTTTCAGGGGTGAACATTCAGTACTTC,CASSQVSGVNIQYF
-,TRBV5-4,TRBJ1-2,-,TGTGCCAGCAGTCCGGACCAGGGTGACTACACCTTC,CASSPDQGDYTF
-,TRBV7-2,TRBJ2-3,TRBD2,TGTGCCAGCAGCTTCGGGACTAGCGGGGGTTTTAGCACAGATACGCAGTATTTT,CASSFGTSGGFSTDTQYF
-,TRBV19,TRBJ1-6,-,TGTGCCAGTAGTATCGAGTCTACGGGGGTAAGTTCACCCCTCCACTTT,CASSIESTGVSSPLHF
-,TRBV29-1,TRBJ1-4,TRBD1,TGCAGCGCCGGGGGGGGACAGGGTAAAGAAAAACTGTTTTTT,CSAGGGQGKEKLFF
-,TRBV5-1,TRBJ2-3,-,TGCGCCAGCAGCTTGGGATCCCTTAACCGGGCCCTAGGGAGAACAGATACGCAGTATTTT,CASSLGSLNRALGRTDTQYF
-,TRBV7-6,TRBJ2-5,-,TGTGCCAGCAGCGGCCACAGGGTGTCCACCCAAGAGACCCAGTACTTC,CASSGHRVSTQETQYF
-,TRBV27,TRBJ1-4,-,TGTGCCACCAGGGGTGGGGCGGAAGTTGCAACTAATGAAAAACTGTTTTTT,CATRGGAEVATNEKLFF
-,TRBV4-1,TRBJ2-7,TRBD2,TGCGCCAGCAGCCAAGATTTAAGCGGGGGGAAGAACCGCTGGGAGCAGTACTTC,CASSQDLSGGKNRWEQYF
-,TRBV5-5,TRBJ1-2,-,TGTGCCAGCAGCTTCCTGGTGGACAGCACATTACATGGCTACACCTTC,CASSFLVDSTLHGYTF
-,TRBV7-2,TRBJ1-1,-,TGTGCCAGCAGCAAGGGGAGGGTGGTCACTGAAGCTTTCTTT,CASSKGRVVTEAFF
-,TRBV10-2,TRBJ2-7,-,TGCGCCAGCACCCGTCCGGGAGACAACTACGAGCAGTACTTC,CASTRPGDNYEQYF
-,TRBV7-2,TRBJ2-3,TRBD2,TGTGCCAGCAGCGGGACTAGCGGCACAGATACGCAGTATTTT,CASSGTSGTDTQYF
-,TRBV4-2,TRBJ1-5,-,TGTGCCAGCAGCCAAGGGGCCGGCAATCAGCCCCAGCATTTT,CASSQGAGNQPQHF
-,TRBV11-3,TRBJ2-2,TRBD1,TGTGCCAGCAGCTTCTCACAGGGGGCCACCGGGGAGCTGTTTTTT,CASSFSQGATGELFF
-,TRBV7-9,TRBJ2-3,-,TGTGCCAGCAGCTTCGATCAGGGGGATACGCAGTATTTT,CASSFDQGDTQYF
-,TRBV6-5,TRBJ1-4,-,TGTGCCAGCAGTTACGCGACTTGGTACGATCGCGAAAAACTGTTTTTT,CASSYATWYDREKLFF
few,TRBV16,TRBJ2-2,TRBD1,TGTGCCAGCAGCCGGGACAGGGTCGGCGGGGAGCTGTTTTTT,CASSRDRVGGELFF
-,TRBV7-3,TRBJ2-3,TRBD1,TGTGCCAGCAGCTTAGGGTCGCTCCCGGGACAGAGCACAGATACGCAGTATTTT,CASSLGSLPGQSTDTQYF
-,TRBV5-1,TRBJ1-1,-,TGCGCCAGCAGCCCCGACATGAACACTGAAGCTTTCTTT,CASSPDMNTEAFF
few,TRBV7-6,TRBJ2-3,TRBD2,TGTGCCAGCAGCTTATCGGGGGGACGCACAGATACGCAGTATTTT,CASSLSGGRTDTQYF
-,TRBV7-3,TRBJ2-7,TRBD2,TGTGCCAGCAGTATCGGGGGGGCCAACTACGAGCAGTACTTC,CASSIGGANYEQYF
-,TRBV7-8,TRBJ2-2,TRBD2,TGTGCCAGCAGCTTCGGGTTAGCGGGGGCCTCGAACACCGGGGAGCTGTTTTTT,CASSFGLAGASNTGELFF
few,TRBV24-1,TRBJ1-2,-,TGTGCCACCAGTGAGTCGGCGGGGGCGGGCTACACCTTC,CATSESAGAGYTF
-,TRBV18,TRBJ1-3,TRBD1,TGTGCCAGCTCACCCAGACAGGGAAGTGGAAACACCATATATTTT,CASSPRQGSGNTIYF
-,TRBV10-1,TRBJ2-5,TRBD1,TGCGCCAGCAGTGAGTGGGGACAGACCAGGGAGACCCAGTACTTC,CASSEWGQTRETQYF
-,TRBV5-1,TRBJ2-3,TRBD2,TGCGCCAGCAGCCCCACTAGCGGCTACACAGATACGCAGTATTTT,CASSPTSGYTDTQYF
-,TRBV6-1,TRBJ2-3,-,TGTGCCAGCAGTGAAGTAATTGATACGCAGTATTTT,CASSEVIDTQYF
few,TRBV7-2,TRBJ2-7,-,TGTGCCAGCAGCCATGGACAGAACGAGCAGTACTTC,CASSHGQNEQYF
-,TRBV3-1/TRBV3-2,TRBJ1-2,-,TGTGCCAGCAGCCATCAAGGGGGTAGAACTAACTATGGCTACACCTTC,CASSHQGGRTNYGYTF
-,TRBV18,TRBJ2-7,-,TGTGCCAGCTCAACCCGGACAGCAACCTACGAGCAGTACTTC,CASSTRTATYEQYF
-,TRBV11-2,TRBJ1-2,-,TGTGCCAGCAGCTTTTTTGGGGGGGCTGGCTACACCTTC,CASSFFGGAGYTF
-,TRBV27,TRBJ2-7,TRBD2,TGTGCCAGCAGCCCTCAGGGACTAGCGGGGTGGGAGCAGTACTTC,CASSPQGLAGWEQYF
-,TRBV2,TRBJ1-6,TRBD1,TGTGCCAGCAGTCCGGGACAGGGCTCTTCACCCCTCCACTTT,CASSPGQGSSPLHF
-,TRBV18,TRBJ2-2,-,TGTGCCAGCTCACCACGGTTACTGATGAACACCGGGGAGCTGTTTTTT,CASSPRLLMNTGELFF
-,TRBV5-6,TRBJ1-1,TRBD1,TGTGCCAGCAGCTTGGGATACGACAGGGCGGCTTTCTTT,CASSLGYDRAAFF
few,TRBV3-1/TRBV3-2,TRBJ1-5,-,TGTGCCAGCAGCCAAGATAGCAGGGGTAACCAGCCCCAGCATTTT,CASSQDSRGNQPQHF